Detailed here is one TCR beta chain. These data originate in a study of blood T cell repertoires in COVID-19. In the study overall: Samples taken during acute and convalescent COVID-19 were collected in the United States, Italy and Spain. T cells, B-cell-depleted T cells, or PBMCs provided the cDNA or gDNA that served as material.

Authors' methods: Using reference gene primer amplification, nucleated cell counts were estimated. TCRdb's copy holds only in-frame clones and misses some; the assay was immunoSEQ multiplex PCR. V, J and clone size reflect that table, while D and trimming were determined from the DNA. The data hold around 63,000 clones, with 86% observed a single time. The CDR3 is made up of 20 amino acids. Germline V gives CDR1 ENHRY, CDR2 SYGVKD. Trimming at V came to 5 bases and at J to 3 bases, leaving 16 bases not matched to a gene. V and J are TRBV10-3 and TRBJ2-5, with 15 bases that match TRBD2. The receptor comes from a woman aged 80 or over with acute or convalescent COVID-19. The sample was peripheral blood. The CDR3 here is CAISPRNFRGLAGGEETQYF. The DNA of the CDR3 is TGTGCCATCAGTCCGAGAAATTTTAGAGGACTAGCGGGAGGGGAAGAGACCCAGTACTTC.